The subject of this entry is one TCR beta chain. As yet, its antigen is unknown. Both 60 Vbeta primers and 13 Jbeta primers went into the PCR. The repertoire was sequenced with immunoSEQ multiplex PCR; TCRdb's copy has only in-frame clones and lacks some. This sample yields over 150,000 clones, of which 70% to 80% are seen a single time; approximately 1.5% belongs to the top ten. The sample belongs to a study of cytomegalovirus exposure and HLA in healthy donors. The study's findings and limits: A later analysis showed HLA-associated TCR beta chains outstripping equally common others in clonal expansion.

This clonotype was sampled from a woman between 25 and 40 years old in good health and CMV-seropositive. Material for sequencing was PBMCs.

DNA for the CDR3: TGTGCCAGCTCACCCAATGCGGGGGGCGAAGAGACCCAGTACTTC. Its translation: CASSPNAGGEETQYF. This sequence joins TRBV18 and TRBJ2-5, with 8 bases matching TRBD2. The CDR3 sequence is 15 residues long. Germline CDR1 is KGHSH and CDR2 is LQKENI. V shed 3 bases and J 3 bases; nucleotides not matched to a gene: 6.